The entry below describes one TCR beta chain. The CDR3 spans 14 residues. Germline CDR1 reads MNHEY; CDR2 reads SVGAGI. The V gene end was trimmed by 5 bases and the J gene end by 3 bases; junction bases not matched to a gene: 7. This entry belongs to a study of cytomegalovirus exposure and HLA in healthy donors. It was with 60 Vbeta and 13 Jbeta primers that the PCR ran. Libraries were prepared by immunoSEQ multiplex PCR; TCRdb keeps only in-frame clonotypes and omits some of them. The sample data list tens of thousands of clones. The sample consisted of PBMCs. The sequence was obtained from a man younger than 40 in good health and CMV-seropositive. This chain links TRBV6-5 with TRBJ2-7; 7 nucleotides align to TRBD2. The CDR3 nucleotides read TGTGCCAGCAGTACCCCGGGGGGAGTCTACGAGCAGTACTTC. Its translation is CASSTPGGVYEQYF.